This T cell receptor (beta chain) comes out of a study of spatial heterogeneity in lung cancer. Study-level background: The authors sequenced available follow-up PBMC samples, taken a median of around two years after resection.

TCRdb independently ran MiXCR on the 5' RACE reads; one entry per CDR3 protein. The repertoire holds around 47,000 distinct CDR3 sequences, with roughly 7% as singletons. A few counts support this clonotype. Unmatched junction bases numbered 6, after V lost 2 bases and J lost 7 bases. The CDR3 runs 15 residues. In germline, CDR1 is SGHTA, CDR2 FQGNSA. As to time point: blood at routine non-recurrence follow-up after resection. TCRs were sequenced from unsorted whole RNA of tumor, nontumor lung or PBMC. The sample was PBMCs, taken at follow-up. This clonotype was obtained from a female donor with early-stage non-small cell lung cancer. V is TRBV7-2 and J is TRBJ2-1, with TRBD2 matching 9 bases. This CDR3 is CASSLLAGVRNEQFF. CDR3 sequence (DNA): TGTGCCAGCAGCTTATTAGCGGGGGTCCGGAATGAGCAGTTCTTC.